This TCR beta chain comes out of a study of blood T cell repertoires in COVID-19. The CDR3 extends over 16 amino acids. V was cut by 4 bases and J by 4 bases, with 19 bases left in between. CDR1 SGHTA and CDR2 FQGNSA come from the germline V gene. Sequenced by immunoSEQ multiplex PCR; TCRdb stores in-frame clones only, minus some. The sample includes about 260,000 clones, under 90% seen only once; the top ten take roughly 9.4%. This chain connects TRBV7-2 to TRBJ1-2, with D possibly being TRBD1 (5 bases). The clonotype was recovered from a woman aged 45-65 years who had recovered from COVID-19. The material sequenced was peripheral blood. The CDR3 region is CASSSPGPGWGYGYTF. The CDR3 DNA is TGTGCCAGCAGCTCCCCAGGGCCGGGTTGGGGCTATGGCTACACCTTC. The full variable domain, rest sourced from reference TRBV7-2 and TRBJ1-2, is GAGVSQSPSNKVTEKGKDVELRCDPISGHTALYWYRQSLGQGLEFLIYFQGNSAPDKSGLPSDRFSAERTGGSVSTLTIQRTQQEDSAVYLCASSSPGPGWGYGYTFGSGTRLTVV.